The 7 T cell receptor beta chains below come from one sample, sequenced in a study of Ad26.COV2.S vaccination and SARS-CoV-2 variants listed by TCRdb under 2021. The time point tag for this specimen amounts to: individuals recovered from natural SARS-CoV-2 infection. Libraries were made using the immunoSEQ multiplex PCR assay. TCRdb provides this immuneACCESS table in a form limited to in-frame rearrangements. Some clones are lacking; in checked studies, under half of them reflect an unresolved V gene, and why the rest are absent is not known. The sample records more than 85,000 clones, around three quarters of which are singletons. Around 15% of the sample is in the top ten clones. The sequencing here drew on peripheral blood, taken after recovery from COVID-19. Source of these receptors: a human donor who had recovered from COVID-19.

The CDR3 spells CASSVFSRGDETQYF. In DNA, the CDR3 is TGTGCCAGTAGTGTCTTTTCCAGGGGGGACGAGACCCAGTACTTC. The chain has TRBV19 and TRBJ2-5; D perhaps matches TRBD1 (7 bases). This CDR3 spans 15 amino acids. The V gene lost 5 bases and the J gene lost 5 bases, with 18 bases spanning the gap. Germline CDR1 and CDR2: LNHDA and SQIVND (reference sequence).

A few counts support this clone. The rearrangement links TRBV10-1 to TRBJ2-1; 7 bases are a match to TRBD1. CDR1 is WNHNN, CDR2 SYGVQD, per germline (reference sequence). The CDR3 length is 14 residues. The junction had 4 bases not matched to a gene; V was cut back by 4 bases and J by 4 bases. CDR3: CASSGTGPYNEQFF. The CDR3 DNA is TGCGCCAGCAGTGGGACAGGTCCTTACAATGAGCAGTTCTTC.

Only a few counts were recorded for this clone. The chain links TRBV12-3 or TRBV12-4 to TRBJ1-2, with D unresolved. This CDR3 spans 13 amino acids. Trimming took 3 bases from V and 8 from J, leaving 13 bases between them. This chain's CDR3 is CASSFGRAGGYTF. The CDR3 DNA reads TGTGCCAGCAGTTTTGGGCGGGCTGGGGGCTACACCTTC.

The chain has TRBV28 and TRBJ1-2, with TRBD1 matching 8 bases. CDR3 size: 14 residues. V was clipped by 5 bases and J by 5 bases; unmatched bases: 7. The V gene's germline CDR1 is MDHEN and CDR2 SYDVKM. The CDR3 protein is CASSETGGAYGYTF. CDR3 bases: TGTGCCAGCAGTGAAACAGGGGGAGCATATGGCTACACCTTC.

This clone has a handful of counts. J is TRBJ2-2 and V is TRBV19; D ambiguous. CDR3 length: 13 residues. Trimming left V 7 bases short and J 5 bases short, with 11 bases between. CDR1 and CDR2 from the germline V gene are LNHDA and SQIVND (reference sequence). The CDR3 nucleotides read TGTGCCAGTATGACCGGCTGGACCGGGGAGCTGTTTTTT. Its protein is CASMTGWTGELFF.

This CDR3 reads CASSLQDGYTF. The DNA for the CDR3 is TGTGCCAGCAGCTTACAGGATGGCTACACCTTC. The chain joins TRBV7-2 to TRBJ1-2; D gene uncertain. The germline CDR1 and CDR2 sequences are SGHTA and FQGNSA. Trimming cost V 2 bases and J 6 bases, with 4 bases left between them. The CDR3 contains 11 residues.

The chain combines TRBV14 with TRBJ2-7, with D perhaps matching TRBD2 (6 bases). This CDR3 comprises 13 residues. V lost 2 bases, J lost 3 bases, and 8 bases lay in between. Germline CDR1 is SGHDN and CDR2 is FVKESK. The CDR3 here is CASSQWGDYEQYF. The DNA of the CDR3 is TGTGCCAGCAGCCAATGGGGGGACTACGAGCAGTACTTC.